The sequence of this T cell receptor (beta chain) was determined in a study of beta chain features in type 1 diabetes. Expressed TCRB transcripts got sequenced, as all isolated RNA was reverse transcribed. Libraries were prepared by immunoSEQ multiplex PCR; TCRdb keeps only in-frame clonotypes and omits some of them. The sample carries 30,000 to 45,000 clones, about two thirds recorded once. In this sample, this clone turned up once. The CDR3 consists of 16 residues. J lost 1 base, V lost 4 bases, and 9 bases had no gene match. CDR1 and CDR2 (germline): SGHNT, YYREEE (reference sequence). J is TRBJ2-5 and V is TRBV5-4; 8 positions agree with TRBD1. The receptor's source is a woman aged 25 to 39 in good health. The sequenced material came from Tregs from blood. The CDR3 region has the DNA TGTGCCAGCAGCCCGGACAGGGATTGGGGCCAAGAGACCCAGTACTTC. Amino acids: CASSPDRDWGQETQYF. Full variable domain (missing parts from reference TRBV5-4 and TRBJ2-5): ETGVTQSPTHLIKTRGQQVTLRCSSQSGHNTVSWYQQALGQGPQFIFQYYREEENGRGNFPPRFSGLQFPNYSSELNVNALELDDSALYLCASSPDRDWGQETQYFGPGTRLLVL.